This TCR beta chain was identified in a study of OX40 agonist ivuxolimab in advanced cancers. For the wider study: Ivuxolimab was an agonistic, fully human IgG2 monoclonal antibody directed against OX40 (CD134), a costimulatory receptor. Intravenous ivuxolimab was administered to patients every 2 weeks at six dose levels: 0.01, 0.1, 0.3, 1.5, 3 and 10 mg/kg. Among the roughly 50 dose-escalation patients, around 20 had hepatocellular carcinoma, 15 or so melanoma, 9 renal cell carcinoma and 9 head and neck cancer. A male proportion of around 83% and a mean age of 60 years, ranging from roughly 23 to 85, were recorded for the dose-escalation cohort. Prior anti-PD-1, anti-PD-L1 or anti-CTLA-4 therapy was permitted, and checkpoint inhibitors had been received by roughly 42% of dose-escalation patients. Partial responses occurred in three dose-escalation patients: two with cutaneous melanoma and one with hepatocellular carcinoma. Peripheral TCRbeta sequencing aimed to test whether ivuxolimab altered TCR sequence diversity and caused clonal T-cell expansion. The monotherapy dose-escalation portion (N of about 57 patients) of the phase I ivuxolimab trial is reported in the paper.

For sequencing of the TCRbeta CDR3 region, genomic DNA was extracted from the sorted cells. The immunoSEQ Assay was used to sequence the TCRbeta CDR3 regions. This immuneACCESS table, as held by TCRdb, lists in-frame sequences with V and J called but not all clones. Of the missing ones, under half trace to an unresolved V gene in checked studies; the others have no known cause. Counted in this sample were 35,000 to 40,000 clones; roughly 80% of them appeared once. About 8% of the sample rests with the top ten. Beyond this particular receptor, the publication reports: On average, CD8+ T cells showed more expanded clones than CD4+ T cells after ivuxolimab. Low levels of normalized T-cell clonal expansion were also seen in some patients who did not respond. Antigen specificity was not determined for the clonally expanded peripheral T cells. In partial responders in the 0.1-3.0 mg/kg groups, normalized peripheral clonal expansion was found to be among the lowest, especially among CD8+ T cells. Clonal expansion of both CD4+ and CD8+ blood T cells was observed from baseline to week 6 at doses 0.1 to 3.0 mg/kg.

Patients with autoimmune disease history or receiving systemic immunosuppression were excluded from the trial. Peripheral blood for TCR sequencing was collected from all dose cohorts at baseline, on cycle 4 day 1, and on cycle 7 day 1. Samples were obtained from an open-label, multicenter, first-in-human phase I dose-escalation trial of ivuxolimab. Adults with locally advanced or metastatic melanoma, renal cell carcinoma, hepatocellular carcinoma or head and neck squamous cell carcinoma were enrolled in the trial. Before TCR sequencing, CD4+ T cells and CD8+ T cells were sorted from peripheral blood as separate populations. From the cysteine through the phenylalanine, the CDR3 covers 13 amino acids. CDR3 DNA only is kept here, 39 bases in frame from base 1. The germline V gene yields SGHTS for CDR1 and YDEGEE for CDR2. A distance of 7 bases separates the germline ends of V and J, which lose 0 bases and 4 bases respectively.

This clone was seen only a few times. Its antigen is still unknown. No clone much larger than this one lies a single base away; base qualities are absent. This sequence was found in an adult with an advanced solid tumor such as melanoma, head and neck, liver or kidney cancer. The chain couples TRBV5-8 to TRBJ2-5, with the D gene not confidently named. The specimen comprised CD4+ or CD8+ T cells sorted from blood, sampled in a trial of the OX40 agonist ivuxolimab. Here is the DNA: TGTGCCAGCAGCTTGGATGTAGGAGAGACCCAGTACTTC. It translates as CASSLDVGETQYF. The variable domain in full, with residues beyond the CDR3 obtained from the reference TRBV5-8 and TRBJ2-5 genes, is EAGVTQSPTHLIKTRGQQATLRCSPISGHTSVYWYQQALGLGLQFLLWYDEGEERNRGNFPPRFSGRQFPNYSSELNVNALELEDSALYLCASSLDVGETQYFGPGTRLLVL.